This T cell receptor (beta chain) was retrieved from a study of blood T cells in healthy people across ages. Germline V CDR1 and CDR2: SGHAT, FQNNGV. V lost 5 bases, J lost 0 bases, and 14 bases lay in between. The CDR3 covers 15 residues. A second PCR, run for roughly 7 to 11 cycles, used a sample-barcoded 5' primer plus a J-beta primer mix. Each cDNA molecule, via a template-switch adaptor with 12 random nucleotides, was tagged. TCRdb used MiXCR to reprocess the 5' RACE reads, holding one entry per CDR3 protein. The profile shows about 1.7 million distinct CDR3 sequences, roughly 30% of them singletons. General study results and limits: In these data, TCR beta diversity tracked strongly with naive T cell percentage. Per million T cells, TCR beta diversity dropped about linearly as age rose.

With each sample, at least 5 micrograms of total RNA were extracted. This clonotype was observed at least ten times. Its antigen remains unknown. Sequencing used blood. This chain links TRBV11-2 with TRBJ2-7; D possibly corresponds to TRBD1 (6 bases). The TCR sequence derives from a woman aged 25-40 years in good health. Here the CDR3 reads CASSQLQGSSYEQYF. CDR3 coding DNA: TGTGCCAGCAGCCAGCTACAGGGTAGCTCCTACGAGCAGTACTTC.